The rows below give T cell receptor beta chains drawn from one sample of a study of OX40 agonist ivuxolimab in advanced cancers. Libraries were prepared by immunoSEQ multiplex PCR; TCRdb keeps only in-frame clonotypes and omits some of them. Seen here are 90,000 to 130,000 clones, around 90% observed once, and the top ten hold roughly 0.66%. This specimen was CD4+ or CD8+ T cells sorted from blood, taken in a trial of the OX40 agonist ivuxolimab. Every receptor here comes from an adult with an advanced solid tumor such as melanoma, head and neck, liver or kidney cancer. The CDR3 runs from the conserved cysteine through the conserved F or W. Each record gives: V gene, J gene, D gene, clone size, CDR3 DNA, CDR3 protein. D genes are given only for firm matches. The size of a clone is reported for some rows only, either as once, few or many, or as a class for expanded clones.

V: TRBV6-1; J: TRBJ2-7; D: TRBD2; size: NA; DNA: TGTGCCTCCCGAGCGGGGCCCGCCTCCTACGAGCAGTACTTC; CDR3: CASRAGPASYEQYF
V: TRBV5-1; J: TRBJ2-7; D: TRBD2; size: NA; DNA: TGCGCCAGCAGCCCAGGACTAGCGGGAGGAAGGGAGCAGTACTTC; CDR3: CASSPGLAGGREQYF
V: TRBV5-1; J: TRBJ2-7; D: TRBD1; size: once; DNA: TGCGCCAGCAGCCTTCCGGGACAGGGGGCCTACGAGCAGTACTTC; CDR3: CASSLPGQGAYEQYF
V: TRBV4-2; J: TRBJ1-1; D: NA; size: NA; DNA: TGTGCCAGCAGCCAAGATCGGGTAGGGGGGGAAGCTTTCTTT; CDR3: CASSQDRVGGEAFF
V: TRBV5-1; J: TRBJ1-5; D: NA; size: NA; DNA: TGCGCCAGCAGCTTGGGGGCGGATCAGCCCCAGCATTTT; CDR3: CASSLGADQPQHF
V: TRBV11-3; J: TRBJ1-3; D: NA; size: once; DNA: TGTGCCAGCAGCTTCGGAAGGGAGGCTGGAAACACCATATATTTT; CDR3: CASSFGREAGNTIYF
V: TRBV6-5; J: TRBJ1-1; D: TRBD1; size: NA; DNA: TGTGCCAGCAGTTACACCGGGACAGCTGACACTGAAGCTTTCTTT; CDR3: CASSYTGTADTEAFF
V: TRBV7-9; J: TRBJ1-1; D: NA; size: NA; DNA: TGTGCCAGCAGCTTAAAGGGGGGGTACGCTGAAGCTTTCTTT; CDR3: CASSLKGGYAEAFF
V: TRBV5-6; J: TRBJ2-3; D: NA; size: NA; DNA: TGTGCCAGCAGCGGATACAGGGTAGGGGGCACAGATACGCAGTATTTT; CDR3: CASSGYRVGGTDTQYF
V: TRBV5-4; J: TRBJ2-1; D: NA; size: NA; DNA: TGTGCCAGCAGCTTGGGTTGGGCCAATGAGCAGTTCTTC; CDR3: CASSLGWANEQFF
V: TRBV30; J: TRBJ1-3; D: NA; size: NA; DNA: TGTGCCTGGACGACAGGAACCTTCAACTCTGGAAACACCATATATTTT; CDR3: CAWTTGTFNSGNTIYF
V: TRBV6-1; J: TRBJ2-1; D: TRBD2; size: NA; DNA: TGTGCCAGCAGTGAACGGGGGGATGAGCAGTTCTTC; CDR3: CASSERGDEQFF
V: TRBV30; J: TRBJ1-1; D: NA; size: once; DNA: TGTGCCTGGGTCGCAGGACAGCATGAAGCTTTCTTT; CDR3: CAWVAGQHEAFF
V: TRBV9; J: TRBJ2-2; D: NA; size: NA; DNA: TGTGCCAGCACAAGGGGCAGGGGTGCAGGGGAGCTGTTTTTT; CDR3: CASTRGRGAGELFF
V: TRBV27; J: TRBJ1-1; D: TRBD1; size: NA; DNA: TGTGCCAGCAGCCATTCAGACAGGGGCCGAACTAGGGCTTTCTTT; CDR3: CASSHSDRGRTRAFF
V: TRBV30; J: TRBJ1-2; D: TRBD1; size: NA; DNA: TGTGCCTGGAGCCTTACCCGACAGGGAGTTTATGGCTACACCTTC; CDR3: CAWSLTRQGVYGYTF
V: TRBV6-4; J: TRBJ2-2; D: NA; size: NA; DNA: TGTGCCAGCAGTGGTGGGCCGCGTACCGGGGAGCTGTTTTTT; CDR3: CASSGGPRTGELFF
V: TRBV29-1; J: TRBJ1-2; D: NA; size: NA; DNA: TGCAGCGCCGGGTCCTATTATGGCTACACCTTC; CDR3: CSAGSYYGYTF
V: TRBV4-1; J: TRBJ2-2; D: TRBD1; size: once; DNA: TGCGCCAGCAGCCCCACGGACAGGGCCGGATTGACTCCCGGGGAGCTGTTTTTT; CDR3: CASSPTDRAGLTPGELFF
V: TRBV5-5; J: TRBJ2-1; D: TRBD1; size: NA; DNA: TGTGCCAGCAGCTGGAGACGGGACAGTAGGTTCAATGAGCAGTTCTTC; CDR3: CASSWRRDSRFNEQFF
V: TRBV5-1; J: TRBJ2-2; D: TRBD2; size: NA; DNA: TGCGCCAGCAGCGGAACTAGCGGAAACACCGGGGAGCTGTTTTTT; CDR3: CASSGTSGNTGELFF
V: TRBV5-8; J: TRBJ2-7; D: NA; size: NA; DNA: TGTGCCAGCAGCTTTCTTGGACATCCCTACGAGCAGTACTTC; CDR3: CASSFLGHPYEQYF
V: TRBV10-3; J: TRBJ2-7; D: NA; size: NA; DNA: TGTGCCATCAAAGAGGCAGCGTCCATGGGGGCCTACGAGCAGTACTTC; CDR3: CAIKEAASMGAYEQYF
V: TRBV7-2; J: TRBJ1-5; D: NA; size: NA; DNA: TGTGCCAGCAGCTTCCACTCGAGGGCCCAGAATCAGCCCCAGCATTTT; CDR3: CASSFHSRAQNQPQHF
V: TRBV6-5; J: TRBJ2-7; D: NA; size: NA; DNA: TGTGCCAGCAGTGAAGCTGTAGAGGGCCGGGGGTACTTC; CDR3: CASSEAVEGRGYF
V: TRBV6-5; J: TRBJ1-1; D: NA; size: NA; DNA: TGTGCCAGCAGCTCTCACGGCGGAGGGAAGGTTCGAGCTTTCTTT; CDR3: CASSSHGGGKVRAFF
V: TRBV11-3; J: TRBJ2-3; D: NA; size: NA; DNA: TGTGCCAGCAGCTTGCCAGCGGCCCCAGATACGCAGTATTTT; CDR3: CASSLPAAPDTQYF
V: TRBV10-3; J: TRBJ1-2; D: TRBD1; size: once; DNA: TGTGCCATCGCACAGGGGCGTTCCTATGGCTACACCTTC; CDR3: CAIAQGRSYGYTF
V: TRBV18; J: TRBJ1-1; D: NA; size: NA; DNA: TGTGCCAGCTCACCCAGGGATGGTCAGGGTAGCACTGAAGCTTTCTTT; CDR3: CASSPRDGQGSTEAFF
V: TRBV28; J: TRBJ2-1; D: TRBD2; size: once; DNA: TGTGCCAGCAGTTTAGCGGGAGCGTTCTACAATGAGCAGTTCTTC; CDR3: CASSLAGAFYNEQFF
V: TRBV6-4; J: TRBJ2-3; D: NA; size: NA; DNA: TGTGCCAGCAGTCCCGGCATCGGCGATACGCAGTATTTT; CDR3: CASSPGIGDTQYF
V: TRBV19; J: TRBJ1-1; D: TRBD1; size: NA; DNA: TGTGCCAGTAGTACTCTAGACAGGGCCGGCACTGAAGCTTTCTTT; CDR3: CASSTLDRAGTEAFF
V: TRBV5-1; J: TRBJ2-3; D: TRBD1; size: NA; DNA: TGCGCCAGCAGCTTGGCCGGCGACAGGGCGGATACGCAGTATTTT; CDR3: CASSLAGDRADTQYF
V: TRBV5-5; J: TRBJ2-3; D: NA; size: NA; DNA: TGTGCCAGCATCGGGGACCCACCCACAGATACGCAGTATTTT; CDR3: CASIGDPPTDTQYF